A single T cell receptor beta chain is shown here with its context. Germline CDR1 and CDR2: MNHNY and SVGAGI (reference sequence). With 6 bases removed from V and 2 bases from J, the gap between germline ends came to 9 bases. The CDR3 loop spans 13 amino acids. This entry comes from a study of multiple sclerosis patients with progressive multifocal leukoencephalopathy. The assay was immunoSEQ multiplex PCR, and TCRdb's table has in-frame clones only and misses some. The sample consists of more than 30,000 clones, approximately 86% of them appearing once. The time point: time of PML onset. The clonotype originates from a woman aged 40 to 49 with progressive multifocal leukoencephalopathy. V is TRBV6-6 and J is TRBJ2-3; D uncertain. This material consisted of PBMCs, taken from a patient treated with natalizumab. The CDR3 sequence is CASSRDHTDTQYF. DNA of the CDR3: TGTGCCAGCAGCCGAGACCACACAGATACGCAGTATTTT.